Listed below are T cell receptor beta chains from one sample, sequenced in a study of identical twins. TCRdb used MiXCR to reprocess the 5' RACE reads, holding one entry per CDR3 protein. The sample carries hundreds of thousands of distinct CDR3 sequences, 20% to 25% recorded once. The data also belong to a second study, concerning T cells expressing NK-cell markers.

Sequencing was carried out using PBMCs. Receptors were obtained from a woman aged 18-29 years in good health. CDR3s include the opening cysteine and the closing phenylalanine or tryptophan. A D gene is named only where the DNA matches it firmly. The size of a clone is reported for some rows only, either as once, few or many, or as a class for expanded clones.

length	V	size	D	J	CDR3	DNA
14	TRBV20-1	few	TRBD2	TRBJ2-1	CSALAGGPYNEQFF	TGCAGTGCTTTAGCGGGGGGGCCCTACAATGAGCAGTTCTTC
15	TRBV6-1	NA	NA	TRBJ2-3	CASSPTSSSTDTQYF	TGTGCCAGCAGTCCTACTAGCAGTAGCACAGATACGCAGTATTTT
15	TRBV6-5	NA	TRBD2	TRBJ2-5	CASSYSGRERETQYF	TGTGCCAGCAGTTACTCCGGGCGGGAGAGAGAGACCCAGTACTTC
17	TRBV12-3/TRBV12-4	NA	TRBD2	TRBJ2-5	CASSRLAGGTLQETQYF	TGTGCCAGCAGCCGCTTAGCGGGAGGAACCTTACAAGAGACCCAGTACTTC
14	TRBV12-3/TRBV12-4	few	TRBD1	TRBJ1-2	CASRGTGGYYGYTF	TGTGCCAGCAGGGGGACAGGGGGATACTATGGCTACACCTTC
13	TRBV12-3/TRBV12-4	NA	NA	TRBJ2-7	CASSLRLTYEQYF	TGTGCCAGCAGTTTGCGCCTGACCTACGAGCAGTACTTC
16	TRBV12-3/TRBV12-4	many	TRBD2	TRBJ2-1	CASSLSGSRSYNEQFF	TGTGCCAGCAGTTTAAGCGGGAGCCGCTCCTACAATGAGCAGTTCTTC
15	TRBV12-3/TRBV12-4	few	NA	TRBJ2-3	CASSLYTGGTDTQYF	TGTGCCAGCAGTTTATATACGGGAGGCACAGATACGCAGTATTTT
14	TRBV29-1	NA	NA	TRBJ1-2	CSVEERTGGGGYTF	TGCAGCGTTGAAGAAAGGACCGGGGGCGGTGGCTACACCTTC
15	TRBV5-6	NA	TRBD2	TRBJ2-2	CASSLRGRNTGELFF	TGTGCCAGCAGCTTGCGCGGGAGGAACACCGGGGAGCTGTTTTTT
20	TRBV7-7	few	TRBD2	TRBJ2-2	CASSFIRTGTSGSYTGELFF	TGTGCCAGCAGCTTCATACGGACCGGGACTAGCGGGAGTTACACCGGGGAGCTGTTTTTT
14	TRBV5-1	NA	NA	TRBJ2-5	CASRGAPGQETQYF	TGCGCCAGTCGGGGGGCGCCGGGGCAAGAGACCCAGTACTTC
13	TRBV2	many	TRBD1	TRBJ1-5	CASGQGANQPQHF	TGTGCCAGTGGACAGGGGGCCAATCAGCCCCAGCATTTT
14	TRBV6-1	many	NA	TRBJ2-7	CASRLGGPTYEQYF	TGTGCCAGCAGGTTGGGCGGCCCGACCTACGAGCAGTACTTC
10	TRBV29-1	many	NA	TRBJ2-7	CSVGGYEQYF	TGCAGCGTTGGGGGGTACGAGCAGTACTTC
14	TRBV7-2	NA	NA	TRBJ2-5	CASSYRARQETQYF	TGTGCCAGCAGCTACCGGGCCCGCCAAGAGACCCAGTACTTC
15	TRBV12-3/TRBV12-4	NA	NA	TRBJ2-5	CASSLREGLQETQYF	TGTGCCAGCAGCCTCAGGGAAGGTTTGCAAGAGACCCAGTACTTC
11	TRBV27	NA	NA	TRBJ2-7	CASWSDYEQYF	TGTGCCAGTTGGTCAGACTACGAGCAGTACTTC
13	TRBV30	NA	NA	TRBJ2-7	CAWSVEANYEQYF	TGTGCCTGGAGTGTTGAAGCTAACTACGAGCAGTACTTC
15	TRBV19	few	NA	TRBJ2-5	CASSRGGSGQETQYF	TGTGCCAGTAGTAGAGGGGGTTCGGGGCAAGAGACCCAGTACTTC
14	TRBV19	few	NA	TRBJ2-1	CASSIGAAYNEQFF	TGTGCCAGTAGTATTGGCGCGGCCTACAATGAGCAGTTCTTC
13	TRBV20-1	many	NA	TRBJ1-5	CSARGPSNQPQHF	TGCAGTGCTAGGGGCCCTAGCAATCAGCCCCAGCATTTT
12	TRBV29-1	NA	TRBD2	TRBJ2-7	CSVEQGGIEQYF	TGCAGCGTTGAACAGGGAGGGATCGAGCAGTACTTC
10	TRBV29-1	few	NA	TRBJ1-1	CSVGDGRAFF	TGCAGCGTTGGTGATGGCCGAGCTTTCTTT
16	TRBV10-3	NA	TRBD2	TRBJ2-1	CAISSPRGLASNEQFF	TGTGCCATCAGTTCTCCCCGGGGACTAGCGAGCAATGAGCAGTTCTTC
14	TRBV11-2	NA	NA	TRBJ1-1	CASSSVDGTFEAFF	TGTGCCAGCAGCTCAGTCGACGGCACTTTTGAAGCTTTCTTT
15	TRBV4-2	once	NA	TRBJ2-7	CASSQESAPTHEQYF	TGTGCCAGCAGCCAAGAATCGGCCCCCACCCACGAGCAGTACTTC
13	TRBV6-5	NA	NA	TRBJ2-2	CASSYYPSGELFF	TGTGCCAGCAGTTACTACCCGTCCGGGGAGCTGTTTTTT
16	TRBV24-1	few	TRBD1	TRBJ2-3	CATSDPPGQGEDTQYF	TGTGCCACCAGTGATCCACCGGGACAGGGAGAGGATACGCAGTATTTT
13	TRBV20-1	few	NA	TRBJ2-2	CSSVGQGTGELFF	TGCAGTTCCGTGGGGCAGGGTACCGGGGAGCTGTTTTTT
16	TRBV13	NA	NA	TRBJ2-1	CASSLSSGRDYNEQFF	TGTGCCAGCAGCTTAAGTTCGGGACGGGACTACAATGAGCAGTTCTTC
17	TRBV2	once	NA	TRBJ2-6	CTCSLSSSSSGANVLTF	TGTACCTGCAGTTTGTCTTCCTCCTCCTCTGGGGCCAACGTCCTGACTTTC
14	TRBV6-1	many	NA	TRBJ1-5	CASSDSSGAQPQHF	TGTGCCAGCAGTGATTCTTCAGGGGCTCAGCCCCAGCATTTT
12	TRBV7-9	NA	NA	TRBJ1-2	CASSGGGFGYTF	TGTGCCAGCAGCGGAGGGGGATTCGGCTACACCTTC
13	TRBV29-1	many	TRBD1	TRBJ1-1	CSVGRGRDTEAFF	TGCAGCGTTGGCAGGGGGCGCGACACTGAAGCTTTCTTT
15	TRBV20-1	few	TRBD2	TRBJ2-1	CSARPGTSGGYEQFF	TGCAGTGCTAGACCCGGGACTAGCGGGGGATATGAGCAGTTCTTC
15	TRBV12-3/TRBV12-4	NA	NA	TRBJ2-1	CASSFTGGVWNEQFF	TGTGCCAGCAGTTTCACCGGGGGAGTTTGGAATGAGCAGTTCTTC